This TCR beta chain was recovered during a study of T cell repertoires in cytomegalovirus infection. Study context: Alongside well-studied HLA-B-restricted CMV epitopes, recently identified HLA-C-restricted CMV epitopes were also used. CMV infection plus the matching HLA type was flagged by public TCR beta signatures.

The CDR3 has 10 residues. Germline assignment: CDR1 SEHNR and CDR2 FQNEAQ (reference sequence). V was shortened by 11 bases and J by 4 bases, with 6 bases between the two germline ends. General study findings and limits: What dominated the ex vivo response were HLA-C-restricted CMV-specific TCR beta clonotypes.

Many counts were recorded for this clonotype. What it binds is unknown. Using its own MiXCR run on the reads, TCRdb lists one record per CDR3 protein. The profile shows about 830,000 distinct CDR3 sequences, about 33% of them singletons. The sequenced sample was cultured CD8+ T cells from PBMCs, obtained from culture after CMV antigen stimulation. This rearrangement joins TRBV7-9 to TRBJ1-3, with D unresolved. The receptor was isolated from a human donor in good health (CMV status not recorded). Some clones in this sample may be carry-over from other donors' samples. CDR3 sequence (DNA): TGTGCCCCGGGAGGAAACACCATATATTTT. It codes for CAPGGNTIYF.